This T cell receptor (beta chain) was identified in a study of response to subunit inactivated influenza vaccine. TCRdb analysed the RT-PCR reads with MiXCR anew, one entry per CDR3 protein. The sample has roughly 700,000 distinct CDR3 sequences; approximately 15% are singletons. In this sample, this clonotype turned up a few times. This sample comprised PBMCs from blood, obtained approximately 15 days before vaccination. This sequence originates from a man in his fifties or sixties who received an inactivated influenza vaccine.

DNA of the CDR3: TGCAGCGTCGACAAGGGGGATCCCAACGAGCAGTACTTC. Its translation: CSVDKGDPNEQYF. The gene calls are TRBV29-1 and TRBJ2-7, with a possible D match to TRBD1 (6 bases). Deletions cut 6 bases from V and 5 bases from J, with 17 bases between. This CDR3 has 13 amino acids. Germline V gives CDR1 SQVTM, CDR2 ANQGSEA.